The rows below give T cell receptor beta chains drawn from one sample of a study of cytomegalovirus exposure and HLA in healthy donors. Produced via immunoSEQ multiplex PCR; TCRdb's table is partial and in-frame only. The sample consists of fewer than 110,000 clones, around two thirds of them appearing once. Sequenced material: PBMCs. These receptors originate from a woman aged 50 to 65 in good health and CMV-seronegative. CDR3s include the opening cysteine and the closing phenylalanine or tryptophan. The D gene is left open where the match is weak. A row's size may be missing; if present it is once, few, many or a size class.

D gene | clone size | J gene | V gene | CDR3 DNA | CDR3 protein
- | - | TRBJ2-7 | TRBV29-1 | TGCAGCGTTCTGTCCTACGAGCAGTACTTC | CSVLSYEQYF
- | - | TRBJ1-2 | TRBV7-9 | TGTGCCAGCAGCTTTGGAACAGGATCCGATGGCTACACCTTC | CASSFGTGSDGYTF
- | - | TRBJ2-7 | TRBV19 | TGTGCCAGTACCCCGACTCCCGGAGCCTACGAGCAGTACTTC | CASTPTPGAYEQYF
- | - | TRBJ1-2 | TRBV19 | TGTGCCAGTAGTATCGGACAGAGAAAAAACTATGGCTACACCTTC | CASSIGQRKNYGYTF
- | few | TRBJ2-3 | TRBV6-6 | TGTGCCAGCCACCCAGCGACTAGCACAGATACGCAGTATTTT | CASHPATSTDTQYF
TRBD2 | - | TRBJ2-3 | TRBV9 | TGTGCCAGCAGTTCCAAAAGGGTAGCGGGGGGAAGCACAGATACGCAGTATTTT | CASSSKRVAGGSTDTQYF
TRBD2 | - | TRBJ2-7 | TRBV2 | TGTGCCAGCAGTGAAGGGATAGTCGGGACTATAAGCGAGCAGTACTTC | CASSEGIVGTISEQYF
- | - | TRBJ2-3 | TRBV2 | TGTGCCAGCAGCGAAATCGGTGTAAGCACAGATACGCAGTATTTT | CASSEIGVSTDTQYF
TRBD1 | - | TRBJ1-3 | TRBV27 | TGTGCCAGCAGTAGAACAGGGGGACCTGGAAACACCATATATTTT | CASSRTGGPGNTIYF
- | - | TRBJ2-5 | TRBV19 | TGTGCCAGTAGTATAGCCAGGACAGAGGGCCAAGAGACCCAGTACTTC | CASSIARTEGQETQYF
- | - | TRBJ1-1 | TRBV7-2 | TGTGCCAGCAGCTTCCGACACCCTATACTGATGAACACTGAAGCTTTCTTT | CASSFRHPILMNTEAFF
TRBD1 | few | TRBJ1-1 | TRBV5-1 | TGCGCCAGCAGCTCAACAGGGGGCACGAACACTGAAGCTTTCTTT | CASSSTGGTNTEAFF
TRBD1 | few | TRBJ1-4 | TRBV19 | TGTGCCAGTACTCCAGGGGGCGATGAAAAACTGTTTTTT | CASTPGGDEKLFF
- | - | TRBJ1-2 | TRBV28 | TGTGCCAGCAGTCTCGGGGAGAACTATGGCTACACCTTC | CASSLGENYGYTF
- | - | TRBJ2-1 | TRBV5-1 | TGCGCCAGCAGCTTGGGTCGCCTAGCCGCCAATGAGCAGTTCTTC | CASSLGRLAANEQFF
- | - | TRBJ1-2 | TRBV6-1 | TGTGCCAGCAGTGACCCAGCGGCTTATGGCTACACCTTC | CASSDPAAYGYTF
TRBD2 | few | TRBJ2-5 | TRBV7-8 | TGTGCCAGCAGCCGCGGGGGGGGGAGGGAGACCCAGTACTTC | CASSRGGGRETQYF
TRBD1 | few | TRBJ2-7 | TRBV7-8 | TGTGCCAGCAGCTTATTATCAGGGACAGGGAGGAAGGACGAGCAGTACTTC | CASSLLSGTGRKDEQYF
- | few | TRBJ1-4 | TRBV30 | TGTGCCTGGAGACAACCGGGGGAAAAACTGTTTTTT | CAWRQPGEKLFF
- | - | TRBJ2-5 | TRBV7-6 | TGTGCCAGCAGCTTGGGCCCCCAGTGGGAGACCCAGTACTTC | CASSLGPQWETQYF
- | - | TRBJ2-3 | TRBV4-2 | TGTGCCAGCAGCCAAGATCTGAGCGGTACGCAGTATTTT | CASSQDLSGTQYF
TRBD2 | - | TRBJ2-3 | TRBV7-2 | TGTGCCAGCAGCTCCCCTCCCGGGGGGGTAGGAGATACGCAGTATTTT | CASSSPPGGVGDTQYF
- | - | TRBJ2-7 | TRBV5-8 | TGTGCCAGCAGCTTGCCAGGGGTTGTCTACGAGCAGTACTTC | CASSLPGVVYEQYF
TRBD1 | once | TRBJ2-3 | TRBV10-2 | TGCGCCAGCAGTGTAACAGGGGAATACACAGATACGCAGTATTTT | CASSVTGEYTDTQYF
- | few | TRBJ2-4 | TRBV6-4 | TGTGCCAGCAGGGAACGGATCCCAGGGTGTTTCGGCAAAAACATTCAGTACTTC | CASRERIPGCFGKNIQYF
- | - | TRBJ1-2 | TRBV13 | TGTGCCAGCAGCTTAGGACAGAACTATGGCTACACCTTC | CASSLGQNYGYTF
TRBD2 | few | TRBJ2-1 | TRBV5-4 | TGTGCCAGCAGCCGAGCAATGACTAGCCCCAAGCGCAATGAGCAGTTCTTC | CASSRAMTSPKRNEQFF
TRBD2 | - | TRBJ2-7 | TRBV4-1 | TGCGCCAGCAGCCAAGTTCCTAGCGGGACCTACGAGCAGTACTTC | CASSQVPSGTYEQYF
TRBD2 | few | TRBJ2-2 | TRBV6-5 | TGTGCCAGCAGTTATGGGCTAGCGGGGAACACCGGGGAGCTGTTTTTT | CASSYGLAGNTGELFF
- | - | TRBJ2-7 | TRBV11-3 | TGTGCCAGCAGCTTAGGACCTAGTAGCGCCGAGCAGTACTTC | CASSLGPSSAEQYF
- | - | TRBJ2-2 | TRBV4-2 | TGTGCCAGCAGCCAAGGAGGGAGCCCCGCCGGGGAGCTGTTTTTT | CASSQGGSPAGELFF
- | - | TRBJ1-1 | TRBV28 | TGTGCCAGCAGTCGGTCGGGAGGTTATGAAGCTTTCTTT | CASSRSGGYEAFF
- | few | TRBJ2-7 | TRBV10-3 | TGTGCCATCAGGCCCGCAGCTAGTGGCGGGTACGAGCAGTACTTC | CAIRPAASGGYEQYF
TRBD1 | - | TRBJ1-2 | TRBV18 | TGTGCCAGCTCACCAGCCTCAAGGGGGCGCGGTGGCTACACCTTC | CASSPASRGRGGYTF
TRBD2 | few | TRBJ2-1 | TRBV11-3 | TGTGCCAGCAACTACGGCGGGAGGGGGAATGAGCAGTTCTTC | CASNYGGRGNEQFF
TRBD2 | - | TRBJ2-1 | TRBV5-4 | TGTGCCAGCAGCTCGGGGCGGACTAGCACAAATGAGCAGTTCTTC | CASSSGRTSTNEQFF
- | - | TRBJ2-2 | TRBV4-1 | TGCGCCAGCAGCCAAGTAGTCCGAACGAGGTATACGGTCACCGGGGAGCTGTTTTTT | CASSQVVRTRYTVTGELFF
- | - | TRBJ1-5 | TRBV28 | TGTGCCAGCAGTTTGTTAGTGAACAATCAGCCCCAGCATTTT | CASSLLVNNQPQHF
TRBD1 | - | TRBJ1-5 | TRBV19 | TGTGCCTGCTCCGGGACAGGGGGCAATCAGCCCCAGCATTTT | CACSGTGGNQPQHF
- | few | TRBJ1-5 | TRBV28 | TGTGCCAGCAGCCACACAGGGAGTAGCAATCAGCCCCAGCATTTT | CASSHTGSSNQPQHF
- | few | TRBJ2-5 | TRBV7-2 | TGTGCCAGCAGACCTTCCGGGGGAGAGACCCAGTACTTC | CASRPSGGETQYF
- | - | TRBJ1-4 | TRBV18 | TGTGCCAGCTCACCCAAACAAGGGGTGGGTGAAAAACTGTTTTTT | CASSPKQGVGEKLFF
TRBD1 | few | TRBJ1-4 | TRBV5-1 | TGCGCCAGCAGCATAACAGGGGGCCTAACGGAAGCACTGTTTTTT | CASSITGGLTEALFF
- | - | TRBJ1-5 | TRBV15 | TGTGCCACCAGCAGAGATCCCCAGCCTCAGGGGACGCCCCAGCATTTT | CATSRDPQPQGTPQHF
TRBD1 | few | TRBJ2-7 | TRBV19 | TGTGCCAGTAGTACAGGGGGCGCGGGTTACGAGCAGTACTTC | CASSTGGAGYEQYF
TRBD1 | - | TRBJ1-1 | TRBV19 | TGTGCCAGTAGTGTAGGACAGGGGGCGCGGAGGGGCACTGAAGCTTTCTTT | CASSVGQGARRGTEAFF
- | few | TRBJ1-1 | TRBV10-2 | TGCGCCAGCAGTGAGGGGGGGTTTCAGCTTAGTACTGAAGCTTTCTTT | CASSEGGFQLSTEAFF
- | - | TRBJ2-2 | TRBV14 | TGTGCCAGCAGCCAAGTGACAGGGAACACCGGGGAGCTGTTTTTT | CASSQVTGNTGELFF
- | - | TRBJ2-2 | TRBV7-7 | TGTGCCAGCAGCCCCCGGGGGAGCGGGGAGCTGTTTTTT | CASSPRGSGELFF
TRBD2 | - | TRBJ2-1 | TRBV13 | TGTGCCAGCAGCTTCCCTAGCGGGAGGAGGAATGAGCAGTTCTTC | CASSFPSGRRNEQFF